Following are 28 T cell receptor beta chains from one sample sequenced in a study of identical twins. TCRdb recomputed calls from the 5' RACE reads with MiXCR, one row per CDR3 protein. The repertoire holds 240,000 or so distinct CDR3 sequences, with over 9.5% as singletons. Sequencing used memory T cells sorted from blood. These receptors all come from a man over 45 in good health.

This clonotype was seen at least ten times. J is TRBJ1-6 and V is TRBV7-9, with D tentatively TRBD1 (5 bases). CDR1 SEHNR and CDR2 FQNEAQ come from the germline V gene (reference sequence). CDR3 length: 16 residues. Trimming took off 5 bases at V and 5 bases at J, with 16 bases between the two ends. The CDR3 nucleotides are TGTGCCAGCAGCGCAAAACCGGGACTAAATAATTCACCCCTCCACTTT. It translates to CASSAKPGLNNSPLHF.

This sequence joins TRBV28 and TRBJ2-5; D remains ambiguous. This CDR3 is built from 12 residues. Between the trimmed V and J ends, which lost 6 bases and 8 bases, there was a span of 13 bases. CDR1 and CDR2 from the germline V gene are MDHEN and SYDVKM. This CDR3 reads CASRDVKRTQYF. DNA of the CDR3: TGTGCCAGCAGGGACGTTAAGAGAACCCAGTACTTC.

This clonotype was recorded a few times. This rearrangement joins TRBV2 to TRBJ1-4; D is ambiguous. The CDR3 consists of 14 residues. CDR1 SNHLY and CDR2 FYNNEI come from the germline V gene. With 6 bases removed from V and 0 bases from J, the gap between germline ends came to 8 bases. The CDR3 is CASSQLATNEKLFF. In DNA form, the CDR3 reads TGTGCCAGCAGCCAGTTAGCAACTAATGAAAAACTGTTTTTT.

This clonotype was recorded many times. This chain uses TRBV10-3 with TRBJ2-5, with no clear D. The germline CDR1 and CDR2 sequences are ENHRY and SYGVKD. The length of the CDR3 is 15 residues. V lost 6 bases and J lost 1, with 15 bases in between. The CDR3 reads CAISDPGVAQETQYF. The CDR3 coding sequence is TGTGCCATCAGCGACCCCGGCGTTGCCCAAGAGACCCAGTACTTC.

The chain recombines TRBV7-9 with TRBJ1-3, with D perhaps matching TRBD1 (5 bases). This CDR3 comprises 16 residues. Germline assignment: CDR1 SEHNR and CDR2 FQNEAQ (reference sequence). Trimming left V 5 bases short and J 0 bases short, with 14 bases between. CDR3 sequence: CASSPLRGNSGNTIYF. Here the CDR3 DNA reads TGTGCCAGCAGCCCTCTGAGGGGAAACTCTGGAAACACCATATATTTT.

The CDR3 bases are TGTGCCAGCAGTTTCTCGGGGGCCACCGGGGAGCTGTTTTTT. It specifies CASSFSGATGELFF. The chain recombines TRBV12-3 or TRBV12-4 with TRBJ2-2; D may match TRBD1 or TRBD2 (6 bases each). V was pared by 3 bases and J by 4 bases, with 9 bases between. CDR3 length equals 14 residues.

The chain couples TRBV18 to TRBJ2-3; D might be TRBD1 (6 bases). Trimming cost V 8 bases and J 5 bases, with 14 bases left between them. In germline, CDR1 is KGHSH, CDR2 LQKENI. The CDR3 covers 13 residues. The DNA for the CDR3 is TGTGCCAGCACGACAGGCTATGAAGATACGCAGTATTTT. This sequence encodes CASTTGYEDTQYF.

The J gene is TRBJ2-5, the V gene TRBV2, with D maybe TRBD1 (5 bases). The CDR3 length is 12 residues. The V gene lost 5 bases and the J gene lost 12 bases, with 16 bases spanning the gap. Germline-derived CDR1 and CDR2 are SNHLY and FYNNEI. The CDR3 bases are TGTGCCAGCAGTTGGAGTTTGGACAAGAAGTACTTC. Residues: CASSWSLDKKYF. Using reference TRBV2 and TRBJ2-5 for the parts outside the CDR3, the full variable domain is EPEVTQTPSHQVTQMGQEVILRCVPISNHLYFYWYRQILGQKVEFLVSFYNNEISEKSEIFDDQFSVERPDGSNFTLKIRSTKLEDSAMYFCASSWSLDKKYFGPGTRLLVL.

The genes are TRBV28 and TRBJ2-3; TRBD1 is a possible D gene (5 bases). CDR3 size: 16 residues. V shed 6 bases and J shed 3 bases, with 19 bases lying between them. Germline-derived CDR1 and CDR2 are MDHEN and SYDVKM. The CDR3 nucleotides read TGTGCCAGCAGAACAGCAGGGCGCCGTGGAACAGATACGCAGTATTTT. This sequence encodes CASRTAGRRGTDTQYF.

This clonotype was found a few times. V is TRBV20-1 and J is TRBJ1-2; D is perhaps TRBD1 (6 bases). This CDR3 contains 13 residues. With 1 base removed from V and 5 bases from J, the gap between germline ends came to 11 bases. Looked up from germline, CDR1 is DFQATT and CDR2 is SNEGSKA (reference sequence). The CDR3 region is CSARAHRVYGYTF. The CDR3 DNA reads TGCAGTGCTAGAGCCCACAGGGTGTATGGCTACACCTTC.

In its sample, this clonotype was seen many times. The chain recombines TRBV20-1 with TRBJ2-1, with TRBD2 as a possible D gene (6 bases). V lost 7 bases and J lost 4, with 11 bases in between. Germline-derived CDR1 and CDR2 are DFQATT and SNEGSKA (reference sequence). The CDR3 extends over 12 amino acids. CDR3 in amino acids: CSVSREYNEQFF. CDR3 DNA sequence: TGCAGTGTTTCGCGGGAATACAATGAGCAGTTCTTC.

This clonotype has a handful of counts. The chain combines TRBV7-8 with TRBJ2-3; D unresolved. CDR1 and CDR2 (germline): SGHVS, FQNEAQ. With 5 bases removed from V and 0 bases from J, the gap between germline ends came to 6 bases. The CDR3 loop spans 13 amino acids. DNA for the CDR3: TGTGCCAGCAGCCCAGGTAGCACAGATACGCAGTATTTT. Amino acid sequence: CASSPGSTDTQYF.

This clonotype has a handful of counts. The V gene is TRBV11-1, the J gene TRBJ1-1; the D is unclear. From germline, CDR1 is SGHAT and CDR2 FQDESV (reference sequence). The CDR3 is made up of 15 amino acids. V was pared by 4 bases and J by 1 base, with 13 bases between. The chain's CDR3 is CASSWARSGNTEAFF. As DNA, the CDR3 is TGTGCCAGCAGCTGGGCTCGTTCCGGGAACACTGAAGCTTTCTTT. Looking up the rest from reference TRBV11-1 and TRBJ1-1 gives the full variable domain: EAEVAQSPRYKITEKSQAVAFWCDPISGHATLYWYRQILGQGPELLVQFQDESVVDDSQLPKDRFSAERLKGVDSTLKIQPAELGDSAMYLCASSWARSGNTEAFFGQGTRLTVV.

This clonotype was counted many times. V is TRBV6-2 or TRBV6-3 and J is TRBJ2-1; TRBD2 agrees at 8 bases. Germline trimming cut 7 bases from V and 8 bases from J; bases unmatched to any gene: 16. Looked up from germline, CDR1 is MNHEY and CDR2 is SVGEGT. The CDR3 covers 16 residues. This chain's CDR3 is CASTPLGGGPRDEQFF. CDR3 nucleotide sequence: TGTGCCAGCACCCCACTGGGCGGGGGGCCTAGGGATGAGCAGTTCTTC.

This clonotype was seen more than once but under ten times. V gene TRBV6-1 combines with J gene TRBJ1-1; tentative D call: TRBD1 (5 bases). The CDR3 consists of 13 residues. Germline CDR1 and CDR2: MNHNS and SASEGT. V was clipped by 7 bases and J by 2 bases, with 11 bases between them. CDR3 bases: TGTGCCAGCATCACAGGCGCAAACACTGAAGCTTTCTTT. This gives the protein CASITGANTEAFF.

This clonotype was recorded many times. The V call is TRBV14, the J call TRBJ2-7; 9 nucleotides match TRBD1. CDR1 SGHDN and CDR2 FVKESK come from the germline V gene. V gave up 1 base and J gave up 4 bases; unmatched junction bases: 8. The CDR3 runs 16 residues. The chain's CDR3 is CASSQVFGQGLYEQYF. The CDR3 DNA is TGTGCCAGCAGCCAAGTGTTTGGACAGGGGTTGTACGAGCAGTACTTC.

CDR3 amino acids: CSARSGSGGAQYF. In DNA, the CDR3 is TGCAGTGCTAGATCCGGATCCGGAGGGGCCCAGTACTTC. The chain is built from TRBV20-1 and TRBJ2-5; D might be TRBD2 (6 bases). The CDR3 consists of 13 residues. V gave up 2 bases and J gave up 9 bases, with 16 bases separating them. The germline V gene encodes CDR1 DFQATT and CDR2 SNEGSKA (reference sequence).

CDR3: CAISEPGQGLPNVLTF. In nucleotides, the CDR3 is TGTGCCATCAGTGAGCCAGGGCAGGGCCTCCCCAACGTCCTGACTTTC. The chain uses TRBV10-3 and TRBJ2-6, with a tentative D call TRBD1 (5 bases). Germline loops: CDR1 ENHRY, CDR2 SYGVKD. Trimming took off 2 bases at V and 8 bases at J, with 16 bases between the two ends. The CDR3 length is 16 residues.

The table lists this clonotype with many counts. The V call is TRBV10-3, the J call TRBJ2-2, with D unresolved. From germline, CDR1 is ENHRY and CDR2 SYGVKD. The CDR3 totals 15 residues. Trimming shortened V by 3 bases and J by 1 base, and 9 bases separated the two germline ends. CDR3 nucleotide sequence: TGTGCCATCAGTGACAACGGAATGAACACCGGGGAGCTGTTTTTT. It is translated as CAISDNGMNTGELFF.

This clonotype showed up many times. The gene calls are TRBV4-1 and TRBJ1-2; 7 bases map to TRBD1. The CDR3 covers 16 residues. The germline V gene encodes CDR1 MGHRA and CDR2 YSYEKL. Germline trimming cut 3 bases from V and 3 bases from J; bases unmatched to any gene: 10. The CDR3 is CASSQQQGFSHYGYTF. For the CDR3, the DNA is TGCGCCAGCAGCCAGCAACAGGGGTTTTCGCACTATGGCTACACCTTC.

This clonotype was seen at least ten times. The chain has TRBV6-5 and TRBJ2-7; tentatively, D is TRBD1 or TRBD2 (8 bases each). The CDR3 extends over 19 amino acids. The V and J ends lost 2 bases and 2 bases respectively, with 25 bases between them. Germline CDR1 MNHEY, CDR2 SVGAGI. The CDR3 is CASSYPGQASGSFPYEQYF. CDR3 in DNA: TGTGCCAGCAGTTACCCGGGACAGGCCAGCGGGAGTTTTCCCTACGAGCAGTACTTC.

This clonotype was seen repeatedly, ten times or more. The J gene is TRBJ2-7, the V gene TRBV6-5; 7 bases fit TRBD1. The length of the CDR3 is 15 residues. The germline CDR1 and CDR2 sequences are MNHEY and SVGAGI. V lost 2 bases and J lost 2; bases outside the gene matches: 6. CDR3 residues: CASSYTPTGTYEQYF. The CDR3 bases are TGTGCCAGCAGTTACACGCCGACAGGGACCTACGAGCAGTACTTC.

This clonotype was observed at least ten times. This sequence joins TRBV7-2 and TRBJ1-4, with D possibly being TRBD1 (6 bases). The V end lost 6 bases, the J end lost 2 bases, and 13 bases lay between the germline ends. The CDR3 runs 15 residues. Germline V gene sequence: CDR1 SGHTA, CDR2 FQGNSA. The CDR3 loop reads CASRVLGGTNEKLFF. The CDR3 DNA is TGTGCCAGCAGGGTTTTAGGGGGGACTAATGAAAAACTGTTTTTT.

This clonotype was counted many times. This chain uses TRBV29-1 with TRBJ1-2, with D possibly matching TRBD1 (5 bases). Germline CDR1 SQVTM, CDR2 ANQGSEA. CDR3 size: 14 residues. Trimming stripped 7 bases from V and 3 bases from J, with 18 bases between. The CDR3 DNA follows: TGCAGCGCCCGAGTGTCAGGGCAGGACTATGGCTACACCTTC. Translating it yields CSARVSGQDYGYTF. Supplemented by reference TRBV29-1 and TRBJ1-2, the full variable domain reads SAVISQKPSRDICQRGTSLTIQCQVDSQVTMMFWYRQQPGQSLTLIATANQGSEATYESGFVIDKFPISRPNLTFSTLTVSNMSPEDSSIYLCSARVSGQDYGYTFGSGTRLTVV.

This chain uses TRBV6-1 with TRBJ1-1; 8 positions agree with TRBD1. J was trimmed by 0 bases and V by 6 bases; bases with no gene match: 6. The CDR3 loop spans 15 amino acids. Germline V gene sequence: CDR1 MNHNS, CDR2 SASEGT. The CDR3 loop reads CASSPGGLVNTEAFF. DNA of the CDR3: TGTGCCAGCAGCCCAGGGGGCTTGGTGAACACTGAAGCTTTCTTT.

This clonotype was counted many times. The chain combines TRBV12-3 or TRBV12-4 with TRBJ1-2; D not certain. V shed 5 bases and J shed 4 bases, with 11 bases lying between them. This CDR3 comprises 13 residues. Here the CDR3 DNA reads TGTGCCAGCAGTCCCAGTCGATCCTATGGCTACACCTTC. Its translation is CASSPSRSYGYTF.

At least ten counts were recorded for this clonotype. The V gene is TRBV12-3 or TRBV12-4, the J gene TRBJ1-2; D is undetermined. This CDR3 has 14 amino acids. V was cut by 3 bases and J by 4 bases, with 12 bases left in between. CDR3 nucleotide sequence: TGTGCCAGCAGTTTTCGGGGAGGTGGCTATGGCTACACCTTC. Amino acid sequence: CASSFRGGGYGYTF.

There are a few counts of this clonotype. The V gene is TRBV28, the J gene TRBJ2-5; D perhaps matches TRBD2 (5 bases). Trimming pared 2 bases from V and 5 bases from J, leaving 15 bases between. Germline values: CDR1 MDHEN, CDR2 SYDVKM. This CDR3 contains 15 residues. The CDR3 DNA follows: TGTGCCAGCAGTTTAAAAATGCGGCGAGGGGAGACCCAGTACTTC. Translated, it gives CASSLKMRRGETQYF.